What follows describes a single T cell receptor (beta chain). Its antigen is unknown. This sample is drawn from a study of vaccination and CD4 T cells after COVID-19. Indicated treatment: approximately 9-day PBMC culture with coronavirus spike peptide pools or control peptides (ViraFEST assay). The study sequenced cultured CD4+ T cell DNA using the Oncomine TCR Beta short-read assay. TCRdb processed the PCR reads anew with MiXCR; each CDR3 protein has one entry. In the table there are roughly 14,000 distinct CDR3 sequences, about 60% of which are singletons. V was clipped by 0 bases and J by 0 bases, with 9 bases between them. CDR3 size: 17 residues. Germline V gene sequence: CDR1 MNHEY, CDR2 SVGAGI.

The genes are TRBV6-5 and TRBJ1-6; D perhaps matches TRBD1 (5 bases). The TCR comes from a human donor who had recovered from COVID-19. The sequencing input was CD4+ T cells from blood, cultured in vitro. The DNA of the CDR3 is TGTGCCAGCAGTTACTCGGGGGTTAGCTCCTATAATTCACCCCTCCACTTT. This sequence encodes CASSYSGVSSYNSPLHF.